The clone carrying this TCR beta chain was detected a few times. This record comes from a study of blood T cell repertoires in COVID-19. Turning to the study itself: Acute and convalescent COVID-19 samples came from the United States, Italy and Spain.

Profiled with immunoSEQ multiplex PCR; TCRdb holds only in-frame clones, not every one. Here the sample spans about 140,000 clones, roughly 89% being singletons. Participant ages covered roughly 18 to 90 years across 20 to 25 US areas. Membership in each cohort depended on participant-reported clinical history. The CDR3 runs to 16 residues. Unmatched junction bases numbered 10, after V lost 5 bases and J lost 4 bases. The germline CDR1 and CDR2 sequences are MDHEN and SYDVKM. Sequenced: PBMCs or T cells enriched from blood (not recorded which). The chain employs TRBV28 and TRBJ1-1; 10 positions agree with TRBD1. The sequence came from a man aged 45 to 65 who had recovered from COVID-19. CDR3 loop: CASSPGDRGWITEAFF. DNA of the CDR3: TGTGCCAGCAGTCCGGGGGACAGGGGATGGATCACTGAAGCTTTCTTT.